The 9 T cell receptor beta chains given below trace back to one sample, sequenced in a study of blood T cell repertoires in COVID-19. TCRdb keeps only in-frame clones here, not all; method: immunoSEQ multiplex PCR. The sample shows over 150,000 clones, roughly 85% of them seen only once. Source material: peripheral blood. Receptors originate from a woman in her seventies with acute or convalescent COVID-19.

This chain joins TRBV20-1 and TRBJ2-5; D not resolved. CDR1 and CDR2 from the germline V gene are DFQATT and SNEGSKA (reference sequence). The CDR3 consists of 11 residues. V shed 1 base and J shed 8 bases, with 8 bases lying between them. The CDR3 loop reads CSARGALTQYF. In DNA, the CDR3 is TGCAGTGCTAGAGGGGCTTTAACCCAGTACTTC.

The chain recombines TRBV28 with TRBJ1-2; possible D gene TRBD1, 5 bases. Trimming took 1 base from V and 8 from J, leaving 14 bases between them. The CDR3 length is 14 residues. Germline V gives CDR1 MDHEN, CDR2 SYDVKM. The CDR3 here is CASSLFGQGEGYTF. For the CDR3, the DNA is TGTGCCAGCAGTTTATTTGGCCAGGGTGAAGGCTACACCTTC.

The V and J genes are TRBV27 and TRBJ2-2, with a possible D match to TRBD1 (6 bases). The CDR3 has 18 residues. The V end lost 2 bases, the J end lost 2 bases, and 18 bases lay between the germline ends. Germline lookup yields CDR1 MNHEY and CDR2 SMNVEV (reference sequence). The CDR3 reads CASSLRSFTGPNTGELFF. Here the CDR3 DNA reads TGTGCCAGCAGTTTACGGTCGTTCACAGGGCCCAACACCGGGGAGCTGTTTTTT.

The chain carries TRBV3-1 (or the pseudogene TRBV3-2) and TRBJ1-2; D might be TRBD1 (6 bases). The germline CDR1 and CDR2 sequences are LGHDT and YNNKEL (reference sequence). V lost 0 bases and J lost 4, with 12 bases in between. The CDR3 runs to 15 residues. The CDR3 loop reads CASSQEGEGGYGYTF. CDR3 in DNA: TGTGCCAGCAGCCAAGAAGGGGAGGGGGGCTATGGCTACACCTTC.

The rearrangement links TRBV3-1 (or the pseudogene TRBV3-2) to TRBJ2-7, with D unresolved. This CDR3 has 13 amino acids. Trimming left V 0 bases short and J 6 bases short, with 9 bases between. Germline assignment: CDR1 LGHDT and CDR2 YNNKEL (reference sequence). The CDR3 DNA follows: TGTGCCAGCAGCCAAGATGGCAGAGGCGAGCAGTACTTC. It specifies CASSQDGRGEQYF.

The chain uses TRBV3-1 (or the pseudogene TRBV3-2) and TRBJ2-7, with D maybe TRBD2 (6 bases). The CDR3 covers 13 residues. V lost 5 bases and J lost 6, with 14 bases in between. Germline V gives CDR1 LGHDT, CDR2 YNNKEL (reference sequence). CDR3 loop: CASSDRLVREQYF. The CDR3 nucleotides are TGTGCCAGCAGCGACCGACTAGTGCGCGAGCAGTACTTC.

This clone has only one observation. DNA of the CDR3: TGTGCCAGCAGTGACACCAGCTCCTATAATTCACCCCTCCACTTT. Protein product: CASSDTSSYNSPLHF. This chain joins TRBV6-1 and TRBJ1-6; the D is unclear. Trimming removed 3 bases at V and 0 bases at J, with 6 bases between. Per germline, CDR1 MNHNS and CDR2 SASEGT. CDR3 length equals 15 residues.

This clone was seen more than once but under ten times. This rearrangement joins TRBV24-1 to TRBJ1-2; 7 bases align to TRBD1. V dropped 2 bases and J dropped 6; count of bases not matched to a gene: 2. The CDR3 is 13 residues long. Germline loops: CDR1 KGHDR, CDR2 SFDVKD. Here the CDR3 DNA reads TGTGCCACCAGTGATTGGGACAGAAATGGCTACACCTTC. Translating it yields CATSDWDRNGYTF.

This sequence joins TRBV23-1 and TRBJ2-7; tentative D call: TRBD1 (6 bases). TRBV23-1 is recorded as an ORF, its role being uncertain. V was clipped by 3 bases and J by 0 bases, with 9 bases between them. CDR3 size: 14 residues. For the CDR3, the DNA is TGCGCCAGCAGTCACCGGGACAACTCCTACGAGCAGTACTTC. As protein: CASSHRDNSYEQYF.